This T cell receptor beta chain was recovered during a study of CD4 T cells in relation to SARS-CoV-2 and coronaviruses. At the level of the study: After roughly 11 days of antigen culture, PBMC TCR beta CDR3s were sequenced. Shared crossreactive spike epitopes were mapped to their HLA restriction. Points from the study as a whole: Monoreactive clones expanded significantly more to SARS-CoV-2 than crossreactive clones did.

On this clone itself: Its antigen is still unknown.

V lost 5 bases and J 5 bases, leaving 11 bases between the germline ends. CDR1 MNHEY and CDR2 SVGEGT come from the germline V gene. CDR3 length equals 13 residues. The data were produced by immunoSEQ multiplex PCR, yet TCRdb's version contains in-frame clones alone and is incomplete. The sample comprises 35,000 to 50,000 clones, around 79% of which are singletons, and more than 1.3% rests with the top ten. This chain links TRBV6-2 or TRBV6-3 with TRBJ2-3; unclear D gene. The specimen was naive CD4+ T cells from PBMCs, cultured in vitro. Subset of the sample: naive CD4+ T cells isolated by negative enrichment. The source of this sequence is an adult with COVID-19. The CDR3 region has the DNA TGTGCCAGCAGTCCCTTGGAAGGAGATACGCAGTATTTT. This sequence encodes CASSPLEGDTQYF.